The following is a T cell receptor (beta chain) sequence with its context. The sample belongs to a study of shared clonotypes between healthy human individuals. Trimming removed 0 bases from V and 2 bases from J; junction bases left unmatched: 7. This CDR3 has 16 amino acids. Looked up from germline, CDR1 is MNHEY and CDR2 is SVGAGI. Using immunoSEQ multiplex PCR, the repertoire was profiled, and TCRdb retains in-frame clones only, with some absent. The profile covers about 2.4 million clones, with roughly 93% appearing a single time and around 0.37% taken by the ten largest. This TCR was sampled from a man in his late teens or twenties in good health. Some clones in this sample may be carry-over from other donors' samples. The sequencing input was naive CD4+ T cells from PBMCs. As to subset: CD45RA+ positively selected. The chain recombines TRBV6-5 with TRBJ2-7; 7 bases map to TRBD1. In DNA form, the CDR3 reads TGTGCCAGCAGTTACTCCGACAGGGCAGGACCCTACGAGCAGTACTTC. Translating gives CASSYSDRAGPYEQYF.